This entry is about one T cell receptor beta chain. Its antigen is unknown. The identical CDR3 is also encoded by other nucleotide sequences in the sample. This entry is derived from a study of siplizumab effects on memory and regulatory T cells. This CDR3 contains 15 residues. Unmatched junction bases numbered 4, after V lost 5 bases and J lost 0 bases. Germline lookup yields CDR1 SEHNR and CDR2 FQNEAQ (reference sequence). Overall study results and limits: A naive or memory phenotype could not be assigned to roughly 75-97% of the proliferating CD4+ or CD8+ clones.

Sequencing was performed with immunoSEQ multiplex PCR; in TCRdb, only in-frame clones are kept and a portion is missing. Here the sample spans roughly 68,000 clones, roughly 97% being singletons. The chain couples TRBV7-9 to TRBJ2-7; TRBD2 agrees at 10 bases. Input material: naive CD8+ T cells sorted from blood. The origin of this receptor is a human donor in good health. In nucleotides, the CDR3 is TGTGCCAGCAGCCTGGTAGCGGGGGGCTCCTACGAGCAGTACTTC. Encoded protein: CASSLVAGGSYEQYF.